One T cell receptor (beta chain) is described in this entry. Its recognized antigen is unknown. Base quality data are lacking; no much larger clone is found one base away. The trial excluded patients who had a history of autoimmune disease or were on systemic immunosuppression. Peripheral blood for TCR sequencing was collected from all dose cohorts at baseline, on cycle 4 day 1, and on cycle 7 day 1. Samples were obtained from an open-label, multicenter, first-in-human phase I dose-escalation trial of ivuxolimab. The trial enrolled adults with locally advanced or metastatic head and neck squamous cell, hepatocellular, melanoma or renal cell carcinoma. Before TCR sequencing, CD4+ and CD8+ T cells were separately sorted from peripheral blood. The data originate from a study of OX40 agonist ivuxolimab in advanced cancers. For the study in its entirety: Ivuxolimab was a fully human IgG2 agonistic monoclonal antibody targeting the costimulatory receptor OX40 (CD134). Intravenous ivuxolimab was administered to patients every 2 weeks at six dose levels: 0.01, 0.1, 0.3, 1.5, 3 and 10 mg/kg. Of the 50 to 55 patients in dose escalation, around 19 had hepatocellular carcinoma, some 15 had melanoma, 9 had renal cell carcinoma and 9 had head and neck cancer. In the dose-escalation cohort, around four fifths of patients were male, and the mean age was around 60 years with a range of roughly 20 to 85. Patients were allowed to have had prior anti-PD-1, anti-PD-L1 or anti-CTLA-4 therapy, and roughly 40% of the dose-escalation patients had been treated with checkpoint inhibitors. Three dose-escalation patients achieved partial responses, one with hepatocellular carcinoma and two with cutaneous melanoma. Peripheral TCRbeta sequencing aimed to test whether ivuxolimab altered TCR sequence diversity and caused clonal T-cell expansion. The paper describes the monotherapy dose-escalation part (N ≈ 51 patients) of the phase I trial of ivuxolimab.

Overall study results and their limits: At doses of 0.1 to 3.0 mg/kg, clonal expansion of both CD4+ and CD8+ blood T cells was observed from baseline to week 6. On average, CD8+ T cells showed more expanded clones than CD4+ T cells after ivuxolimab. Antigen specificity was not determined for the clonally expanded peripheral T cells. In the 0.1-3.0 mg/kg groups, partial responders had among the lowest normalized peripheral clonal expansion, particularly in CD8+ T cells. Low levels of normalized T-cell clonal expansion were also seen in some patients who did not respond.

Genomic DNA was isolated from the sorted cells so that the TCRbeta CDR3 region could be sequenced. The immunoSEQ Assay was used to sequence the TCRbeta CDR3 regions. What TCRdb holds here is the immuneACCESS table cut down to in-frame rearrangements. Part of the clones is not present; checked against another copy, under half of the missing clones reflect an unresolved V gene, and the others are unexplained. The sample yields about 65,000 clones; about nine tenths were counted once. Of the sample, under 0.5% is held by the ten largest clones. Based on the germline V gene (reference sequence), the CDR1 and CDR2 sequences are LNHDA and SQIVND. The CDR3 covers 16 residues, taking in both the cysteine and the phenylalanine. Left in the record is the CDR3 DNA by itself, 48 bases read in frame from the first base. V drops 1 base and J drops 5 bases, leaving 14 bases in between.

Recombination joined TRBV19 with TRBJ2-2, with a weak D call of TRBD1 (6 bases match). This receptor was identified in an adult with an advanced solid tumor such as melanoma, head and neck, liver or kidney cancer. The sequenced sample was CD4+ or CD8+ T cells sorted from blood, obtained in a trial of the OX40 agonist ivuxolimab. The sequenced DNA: TGTGCCAGTAGTATAGCTCCAACCAGGGGTACCGGGGAGCTGTTTTTT. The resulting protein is CASSIAPTRGTGELFF.